The next 23 T cell receptor beta chains were all read from a single sample in a study of T cells in Graves' hyperthyroidism and ophthalmopathy. The CDR3 regions of TCR beta were amplified from RNA transcripts. A set of HTBI primers served as the primers for a first-round RT-PCR of the TCR CDR3. TCRdb passed the multiplex PCR reads through MiXCR, listing each CDR3 protein once. The table has about 570,000 distinct CDR3 sequences, approximately 44% seen once. Source material: peripheral blood or thyroid tissue (not recorded which). These receptors came from an adult woman with Graves' disease, either hyperthyroidism or ophthalmopathy (not recorded which).

Only a few counts were recorded for this clonotype. This rearrangement joins TRBV5-1 to TRBJ2-5; the D gene is possibly TRBD1 (5 bases). The length of the CDR3 is 13 residues. Germline CDR1 and CDR2: SGHRS and YFSETQ. Between the trimmed V and J ends, which lost 4 bases and 5 bases, there was a span of 12 bases. The CDR3 loop is CASSTTGYETQYF. The CDR3 DNA sequence: TGCGCCAGCAGCACAACAGGATACGAGACCCAGTACTTC.

This clonotype was seen many times. This chain uses TRBV29-1 with TRBJ2-7; 8 nucleotides line up with TRBD2. Germline loops: CDR1 SQVTM, CDR2 ANQGSEA. The CDR3 covers 15 residues. V was pared by 1 base and J by 2 bases, with 7 bases of the junction left unmatched. The CDR3 DNA reads as TGCAGCGTTGAAGTTCTGGGAGCGGGAGCCTACGAGCAGTACTTC. This codes for CSVEVLGAGAYEQYF.

This clonotype has a count of ten or more. The chain recombines TRBV9 with TRBJ1-2; 8 positions agree with TRBD1. Germline CDR1 and CDR2: SGDLS and YYNGEE. Trimming removed 3 bases from V and 1 base from J; junction bases left unmatched: 11. CDR3 size: 17 residues. For the CDR3, the DNA is TGTGCCAGCAGCGCTCACCCCGGGGACAGGCATAACTATGGCTACACCTTC. Translation gives CASSAHPGDRHNYGYTF.

The chain uses TRBV14 and TRBJ2-5; 9 bases are shared with TRBD2. Germline trimming cut 0 bases from V and 3 bases from J; bases unmatched to any gene: 14. Germline CDR1 reads SGHDN; CDR2 reads FVKESK. The CDR3 has 19 amino acids. The CDR3 coding sequence is TGTGCCAGCAGCCAAGATCCCAGCGGGAGGCAAAATTGGGAAGAGACCCAGTACTTC. Amino acid sequence: CASSQDPSGRQNWEETQYF.

This clonotype was counted ten times or more. The chain uses TRBV7-9 and TRBJ2-7; D is ambiguous. The ends were cut back, 5 bases at V and 5 bases at J, with 10 bases in the middle. The length of the CDR3 is 12 residues. Germline V gene lookup returns CDR1 SEHNR and CDR2 FQNEAQ (reference sequence). The CDR3, as DNA: TGTGCCAGCAGCATTACCATAAACGAGCAGTACTTC. Residues: CASSITINEQYF.

The chain recombines TRBV28 with TRBJ2-6; D may be TRBD2 (7 bases). CDR1 is MDHEN, CDR2 SYDVKM, per germline. The CDR3 has 17 amino acids. Trimming cost V 3 bases and J 3 bases, with 15 bases left between them. The CDR3 sequence: CASSLWGRGSGANVLTF. The CDR3, as DNA: TGTGCCAGCAGTTTGTGGGGGCGCGGGAGTGGGGCCAACGTCCTGACTTTC.

This clonotype was observed many times. J is TRBJ1-3 and V is TRBV12-3 or TRBV12-4; D gene unclear. This CDR3 region has 14 residues. Trimming removed 11 bases from V and 4 bases from J, with 18 bases in between. The CDR3 DNA sequence: TGTGCCTGCCGCGGCGGAAGGAGGGGAAACACCATATATTTT. It specifies CACRGGRRGNTIYF.

The chain combines TRBV29-1 with TRBJ2-5; a weak D match, TRBD1 (5 bases). The V end was cut by 4 bases, the J end by 4 bases, with 10 bases between. This CDR3 spans 12 amino acids. Germline V CDR1 and CDR2: SQVTM, ANQGSEA. Here the CDR3 reads CSVAQGRETQYF. Here the CDR3 DNA reads TGCAGCGTTGCCCAGGGTAGAGAGACCCAGTACTTC.

This clonotype has only a few counts. V usage is TRBV27 and J usage is TRBJ2-7; the match to TRBD2 covers 7 bases. There are 14 residues in the CDR3. In germline, CDR1 is MNHEY, CDR2 SMNVEV (reference sequence). After removal of 6 bases from V and 0 bases from J, the junction contained 5 bases not matched to a gene. The CDR3, as DNA: TGTGCCAGCAGGGACCGACTAGCCTCCTACGAGCAGTACTTC. Translating it yields CASRDRLASYEQYF.

To note about this clonotype: Germline and junction disagree at one end, which may indicate a read error. The gene calls are TRBV12-3 or TRBV12-4 and TRBJ2-6; a weak D match, TRBD1 (5 bases). This CDR3 has 15 residues. The CDR3 sequence is CASSLEGSGANVLAF. The CDR3 DNA follows: TGTGCCAGCAGTTTAGAGGGCTCTGGGGCCAACGTCCTGGCTTTC.

This clonotype has more than one count but fewer than ten. The V and J genes are TRBV7-9 and TRBJ2-6; D possibly corresponds to TRBD1 (6 bases). CDR1 and CDR2 (germline): SEHNR, FQNEAQ (reference sequence). Deletions cut 2 bases from V and 4 bases from J, with 9 bases between. This CDR3 spans 15 amino acids. The CDR3 DNA reads as TGTGCCAGCAGCTTACCAGGGGTAGGGGCCAACGTCCTGACTTTC. Amino acids: CASSLPGVGANVLTF.

The V call is TRBV20-1, the J call TRBJ1-4; 7 bases fit TRBD1. V gave up 0 bases and J gave up 0 bases; unmatched junction bases: 19. Germline CDR1 and CDR2: DFQATT and SNEGSKA (reference sequence). The CDR3 spans 21 residues. CDR3 residues: CSAREPLKTGIYVTTNEKLFF. The DNA of the CDR3 is TGCAGTGCTAGAGAACCCCTTAAGACAGGGATCTATGTAACAACTAATGAAAAACTGTTTTTT.

This clonotype was recorded at least ten times. V and J are TRBV5-1 and TRBJ2-7, with 8 nucleotides matching TRBD1. The junction had 8 bases not matched to a gene; V was cut back by 4 bases and J by 2 bases. CDR3 length equals 15 residues. The germline gives CDR1 SGHRS, CDR2 YFSETQ. Here the CDR3 DNA reads TGCGCCAGCAGCCGCCCTGACAGGGGAACCTACGAGCAGTACTTC. Protein: CASSRPDRGTYEQYF.

This clonotype was counted only a few times. J is TRBJ2-5 and V is TRBV7-3; D possibly corresponds to TRBD1 (6 bases). The CDR3 is 15 residues long. Germline CDR1 reads SGHTA; CDR2 reads FQGTGA. Trimming took 5 bases from V and 5 from J, leaving 18 bases between them. CDR3 residues: CASSVTGYEAETQYF. CDR3 bases: TGTGCCAGCAGCGTCACAGGGTATGAGGCGGAGACCCAGTACTTC.

The chain recombines TRBV9 with TRBJ1-2; a weak D match, TRBD1 (5 bases). The CDR3 consists of 16 residues. CDR1 and CDR2 from the germline V gene are SGDLS and YYNGEE. The V end lost 0 bases, the J end lost 0 bases, and 12 bases lay between the germline ends. CDR3 sequence: CASSVALAGPNYGYTF. The CDR3 nucleotides are TGTGCCAGCAGCGTAGCCCTCGCAGGGCCTAACTATGGCTACACCTTC.

This clonotype turned up a few times. This sequence joins TRBV7-2 and TRBJ1-1; D gene uncertain. In germline, CDR1 is SGHTA, CDR2 FQGNSA. The V and J ends lost 1 base and 0 bases respectively, with 9 bases between them. There are 15 residues in the CDR3. The CDR3: CASSLVYGMNTEAFF. CDR3 nucleotide sequence: TGTGCCAGCAGCTTAGTGTACGGAATGAACACTGAAGCTTTCTTT. The full variable domain, rest sourced from reference TRBV7-2 and TRBJ1-1, is GAGVSQSPSNKVTEKGKDVELRCDPISGHTALYWYRQSLGQGLEFLIYFQGNSAPDKSGLPSDRFSAERTGGSVSTLTIQRTQQEDSAVYLCASSLVYGMNTEAFFGQGTRLTVV.

This clonotype has ten or more counts. This chain uses TRBV20-1 with TRBJ2-2; D unresolved. CDR3 size: 13 residues. Germline V gene lookup returns CDR1 DFQATT and CDR2 SNEGSKA (reference sequence). V shed 2 bases and J shed 8 bases, with 12 bases lying between them. The CDR3 region has the DNA TGCAGTGCTAGATCTGTTGAGGCTGGGGAGCTGTTTTTT. It codes for CSARSVEAGELFF.

The gene calls are TRBV19 and TRBJ2-6; D could derive from TRBD1 or TRBD2 (5 bases each). This CDR3 comprises 16 residues. V lost 3 bases to trimming and J lost 2 bases, with 11 bases between them. Germline V gene lookup returns CDR1 LNHDA and CDR2 SQIVND (reference sequence). The CDR3 DNA follows: TGTGCCAGTAGTATGGCAGGGCGGGCTGGGGCCAACGTCCTGACTTTC. Translation gives CASSMAGRAGANVLTF.

This rearrangement joins TRBV3-1 to TRBJ1-2; perhaps TRBD1 as D (5 bases). Trimming removed 3 bases at V and 6 bases at J, with 17 bases between. This CDR3 has 15 residues. Germline CDR1 is LGHDT and CDR2 is YNNKEL (reference sequence). CDR3 loop: CASSHPFTRGHGYTF. CDR3 sequence (DNA): TGTGCCAGCAGCCACCCTTTTACAAGGGGCCATGGCTACACCTTC.

This clonotype was counted at least ten times. The V call is TRBV2, the J call TRBJ2-7, with 7 positions matching TRBD2. Germline CDR1 and CDR2: SNHLY and FYNNEI. Trimming removed 6 bases from V and 12 bases from J; junction bases left unmatched: 11. The length of the CDR3 is 12 residues. In DNA, the CDR3 is TGTGCCAGCAGCCCAAGGGAGGGGACTATGTACTTC. As protein: CASSPREGTMYF.

The J gene is TRBJ2-5, the V gene TRBV7-9; D gene unclear. Trimming took 5 bases from V and 3 from J, leaving 10 bases between them. In germline, CDR1 is SEHNR, CDR2 FQNEAQ (reference sequence). The length of the CDR3 is 13 residues. DNA of the CDR3: TGTGCCAGCAGCCCCGCTAGGGAAGAGACCCAGTACTTC. This codes for CASSPAREETQYF.

The J gene is TRBJ2-7, the V gene TRBV7-3, with unresolved D. V was trimmed by 5 bases and J by 10 bases, leaving 12 bases between them. The germline CDR1 and CDR2 sequences are SGHTA and FQGTGA. CDR3 length equals 11 residues. CDR3 sequence (DNA): TGTGCCAGCAGCCCGCCGAGCGCCCAGTACTTC. This translates into CASSPPSAQYF.

This clonotype was detected many times. V gene TRBV20-1 combines with J gene TRBJ2-7, with D perhaps being TRBD1 or TRBD2 (5 bases each). Germline loops: CDR1 DFQATT, CDR2 SNEGSKA (reference sequence). The CDR3 spans 15 residues. V lost 0 bases, J lost 2 bases, and 14 bases lay in between. CDR3 in DNA: TGCAGTGCTAGAGAAGGGCGGAGAGGGGCCTACGAGCAGTACTTC. This sequence encodes CSAREGRRGAYEQYF.